The 27 T cell receptor beta chains presented below share a single source sample, sequenced in a study of lymphopenia after photon versus proton radiotherapy (dated by TCRdb to about 2019). The library was prepared using the immunoSEQ multiplex PCR assay. TCRdb stores this immuneACCESS table with in-frame sequences only. Part of the clones is absent; in the studies checked, under half of the shortfall reflects unresolved V genes, and no reason is known for the rest. This sample gives 25,000 to 30,000 clones in total; over 75% of them show up just once. The ten largest clones add up to approximately 31% of the sample. This material consisted of peripheral blood, taken from a patient treated with photon-based radiotherapy. The receptors derive from a man aged 50-60 years with gastric cancer.

The genes are TRBV14 and TRBJ2-2, with D hard to call. The CDR3 contains 16 residues. Germline V gene data show CDR1 as SGHDN and CDR2 as FVKESK. The V and J ends lost 1 base and 1 base respectively, with 10 bases between them. CDR3 coding DNA: TGTGCCAGCAGCCAAGTGGGGAAACAGAACACCGGGGAGCTGTTTTTT. It translates to CASSQVGKQNTGELFF.

The J gene is TRBJ2-5, the V gene TRBV18; TRBD1 is a possible D gene (5 bases). Trimming removed 3 bases from V and 5 bases from J, with 13 bases in between. The CDR3 is 14 residues long. Germline loops: CDR1 KGHSH, CDR2 LQKENI. The CDR3 spells CASSPSREKETQYF. The DNA for the CDR3 is TGTGCCAGCTCACCGTCCAGGGAAAAGGAGACCCAGTACTTC. The full variable domain, completed using reference TRBV18 and TRBJ2-5, is NAGVMQNPRHLVRRRGQEARLRCSPMKGHSHVYWYRQLPEEGLKFMVYLQKENIIDESGMPKERFSAEFPKEGPSILRIQQVVRGDSAAYFCASSPSREKETQYFGPGTRLLVL.

The V call is TRBV30, the J call TRBJ1-1; no definite D call. Trimming took 1 base from V and 5 from J, leaving 5 bases between them. CDR1 is GTSNPN, CDR2 SVGIG, per germline (reference sequence). The CDR3 length is 11 residues. The CDR3 here is CAWSGRTEAFF. The CDR3 DNA reads TGTGCCTGGAGTGGGAGGACTGAAGCTTTCTTT.

The chain joins TRBV30 to TRBJ2-5, with a weak D call TRBD1 (7 bases). Germline CDR1 GTSNPN, CDR2 SVGIG (reference sequence). The CDR3 totals 13 residues. V shed 8 bases and J shed 5 bases, with 18 bases lying between them. CDR3 in amino acids: CARGGGAWETQYF. CDR3 bases: TGTGCCCGAGGAGGGGGCGCATGGGAGACCCAGTACTTC.

This clone has a handful of counts. The rearrangement links TRBV5-1 to TRBJ1-1, with D perhaps TRBD1 (5 bases). The germline CDR1 and CDR2 sequences are SGHRS and YFSETQ. The CDR3 sequence is 13 residues long. V lost 2 bases and J lost 5, with 10 bases in between. CDR3 bases: TGCGCCAGCAGCTTCCCAGGGAGGACTGAAGCTTTCTTT. This translates into CASSFPGRTEAFF.

The chain uses TRBV11-3 and TRBJ1-6; D gene ambiguous. This CDR3 has 13 amino acids. Germline CDR1 reads SGHNT; CDR2 reads YENEEA. V shed 0 bases and J shed 11 bases, with 8 bases lying between them. CDR3 loop: CASSLDPGTPLHF. The CDR3, as DNA: TGTGCCAGCAGCTTAGACCCCGGGACACCCCTCCACTTT.

V and J are TRBV7-3 and TRBJ1-5, with 7 positions matching TRBD1. V lost 5 bases, J lost 4 bases, and 8 bases stayed unmatched. Looked up from germline, CDR1 is SGHTA and CDR2 is FQGTGA. The CDR3 sequence is 15 residues long. The CDR3 is CASSLDRVLNQPQHF. The CDR3 DNA follows: TGTGCCAGCAGCCTCGACAGGGTTTTAAATCAGCCCCAGCATTTT.

The V gene is TRBV5-1, the J gene TRBJ2-7; D not resolved. Germline-derived CDR1 and CDR2 are SGHRS and YFSETQ. This CDR3 is 13 amino acids long. Trimming stripped 4 bases from V and 4 bases from J, with 12 bases between. CDR3 DNA: TGCGCCAGCAGCCGAGTTGGGGAATACGAGCAGTACTTC. Its protein is CASSRVGEYEQYF.

Worth noting for this clone: This sample also contains other DNA sequences that code for the same CDR3. The chain employs TRBV5-1 and TRBJ2-3; D is unclear. The germline V gene has CDR1 SGHRS and CDR2 YFSETQ. The CDR3 contains 11 residues. With 0 bases removed from V and 5 bases from J, the gap between germline ends came to 1 base. CDR3 sequence (DNA): TGCGCCAGCAGCTTGGAAGATACGCAGTATTTT. Translation: CASSLEDTQYF.

The chain carries TRBV15 and TRBJ1-2; D may be TRBD1 (5 bases). Germline assignment: CDR1 LNHNV and CDR2 YYDKDF (reference sequence). The CDR3 length is 15 residues. Deletions cut 0 bases from V and 8 bases from J, with 16 bases between. The CDR3 loop reads CATSRDGRGVGGYTF. The CDR3 DNA reads as TGTGCCACCAGCAGAGATGGCCGGGGGGTAGGAGGCTACACCTTC.

This chain joins TRBV5-1 and TRBJ2-7; 8 nucleotides agree with TRBD1. There are 14 residues in the CDR3. J was trimmed by 6 bases and V by 4 bases; bases with no gene match: 9. Per the germline V gene, CDR1 is SGHRS and CDR2 is YFSETQ. The chain's CDR3 is CASSQDRVAGEQYF. For the CDR3, the DNA is TGCGCCAGCAGCCAGGACAGGGTGGCTGGCGAGCAGTACTTC.

The rearrangement joins TRBV10-3 to TRBJ1-3; D not certain. In germline, CDR1 is ENHRY, CDR2 SYGVKD. The CDR3 sequence is 13 residues long. With 5 bases removed from V and 4 bases from J, the gap between germline ends came to 9 bases. The chain's CDR3 is CAISQPGGNTIYF. The CDR3 DNA follows: TGTGCCATCAGTCAACCCGGGGGAAACACCATATATTTT.

The chain links TRBV7-2 to TRBJ2-7; TRBD1 matches at 7 bases. Germline CDR1 SGHTA, CDR2 FQGNSA. CDR3 length equals 15 residues. The trim removed 4 bases at V and 7 bases at J, leaving 13 bases unmatched. CDR3 in DNA: TGTGCCAGCAGCTCTATACAGGGGCGAGAGCTAGAGCAGTACTTC. As protein: CASSSIQGRELEQYF.

This chain connects TRBV7-2 to TRBJ2-3; unclear D gene. Trimming removed 3 bases at V and 0 bases at J, with 10 bases between. This CDR3 has 15 residues. Germline assignment: CDR1 SGHTA and CDR2 FQGNSA. The CDR3 DNA follows: TGTGCCAGCAGCTTCGGACCCCCGAGCACAGATACGCAGTATTTT. It codes for CASSFGPPSTDTQYF. Together with reference TRBV7-2 and TRBJ2-3, the CDR3 gives the full variable domain: GAGVSQSPSNKVTEKGKDVELRCDPISGHTALYWYRQSLGQGLEFLIYFQGNSAPDKSGLPSDRFSAERTGGSVSTLTIQRTQQEDSAVYLCASSFGPPSTDTQYFGPGTRLTVL.

In this sample, this clone turned up a few times. The chain is built from TRBV9 and TRBJ1-6; no reliable D call. Germline V lookup: CDR1 SGDLS, CDR2 YYNGEE. The CDR3 contains 15 residues. V lost 0 bases and J lost 0, with 4 bases in between. In DNA, the CDR3 is TGTGCCAGCAGCGTAGGCAGCTCCTATAATTCACCCCTCCACTTT. Amino acids: CASSVGSSYNSPLHF.

This rearrangement joins TRBV18 to TRBJ1-1; maybe TRBD1 (6 bases). The CDR3 length is 12 residues. Germline V gene lookup returns CDR1 KGHSH and CDR2 LQKENI. The germline V and J ends were trimmed by 8 bases and 3 bases, with 10 bases remaining between them. The CDR3 loop is CASTGQYTEAFF. Here the CDR3 DNA reads TGTGCCAGCACTGGACAGTACACTGAAGCTTTCTTT.

The rearrangement joins TRBV6-1 to TRBJ1-5, with D possibly TRBD1 on 6 matching bases. The germline V and J ends were trimmed by 6 bases and 7 bases, with 13 bases remaining between them. The germline CDR1 and CDR2 sequences are MNHNS and SASEGT. The CDR3 has 13 residues. CDR3 sequence reads: CASSLRGSQPQHF. In DNA, the CDR3 is TGTGCCAGCAGCCTCAGGGGATCGCAGCCCCAGCATTTT.

The chain has TRBV5-1 and TRBJ2-5; perhaps TRBD1 as D (6 bases). Germline loops: CDR1 SGHRS, CDR2 YFSETQ. Deletions cut 0 bases from V and 2 bases from J, with 11 bases between. The CDR3 sequence is 15 residues long. The CDR3 is CASSLDLGQQETQYF. The DNA for the CDR3 is TGCGCCAGCAGCTTGGATCTTGGACAGCAAGAGACCCAGTACTTC.

This clone was counted between two and nine times. The chain combines TRBV6-1 with TRBJ2-7, with D unresolved. The CDR3 extends over 13 amino acids. The germline gives CDR1 MNHNS, CDR2 SASEGT. V was trimmed by 0 bases and J by 6 bases, leaving 9 bases between them. CDR3 region: CASSEAEALEQYV. Written as DNA, the CDR3 is TGTGCCAGCAGTGAAGCAGAAGCGCTCGAGCAGTACGTC.

The table lists this clone with a count of one. V and J are TRBV7-2 and TRBJ2-1, with TRBD1 as a possible D gene (6 bases). This CDR3 has 13 residues. From germline, CDR1 is SGHTA and CDR2 FQGNSA. Trimming took 5 bases from V and 10 from J, leaving 15 bases between them. CDR3 in DNA: TGTGCCAGCAGCCTGCTCCGGGACACCGAGCAGTTCTTC. Encoded protein: CASSLLRDTEQFF. Based on the CDR3 plus reference TRBV7-2 and TRBJ2-1, the full variable domain is GAGVSQSPSNKVTEKGKDVELRCDPISGHTALYWYRQSLGQGLEFLIYFQGNSAPDKSGLPSDRFSAERTGGSVSTLTIQRTQQEDSAVYLCASSLLRDTEQFFGPGTRLTVL.

In regard to this clone: A far more abundant clone sits one base away, making this likely a read error. The rearrangement links TRBV5-4 to TRBJ2-7; D possibly uses TRBD1 or TRBD2 (5 bases each). Between the trimmed V and J ends, which lost 4 bases and 5 bases, there was a span of 16 bases. Germline V gene lookup returns CDR1 SGHNT and CDR2 YYREEE (reference sequence). The CDR3 spans 14 residues. The CDR3 sequence: CASSQAGDADEQYF. The DNA of the CDR3 is TGTGCCAGCAGCCAAGCTGGGGACGCTGACGAGCAGTACTTC. Complete variable domain (other parts from reference TRBV5-4 and TRBJ2-7): ETGVTQSPTHLIKTRGQQVTLRCSSQSGHNTVSWYQQALGQGPQFIFQYYREEENGRGNFPPRFSGLQFPNYSSELNVNALELDDSALYLCASSQAGDADEQYFGPGTRLTVT.

This chain uses TRBV7-9 with TRBJ1-2; TRBD1 might be the D (6 bases). Per the germline V gene, CDR1 is SEHNR and CDR2 is FQNEAQ (reference sequence). The length of the CDR3 is 15 residues. The V and J ends lost 4 bases and 3 bases respectively, with 15 bases between them. In DNA form, the CDR3 reads TGTGCCAGCAGCTCATACCGGACAGAGCACTATGGCTACACCTTC. Protein: CASSSYRTEHYGYTF. Drawing the rest from reference TRBV7-9 and TRBJ1-2, the complete variable domain is DTGVSQNPRHKITKRGQNVTFRCDPISEHNRLYWYRQTLGQGPEFLTYFQNEAQLEKSRLLSDRFSAERPKGSFSTLEIQRTEQGDSAMYLCASSSYRTEHYGYTFGSGTRLTVV.

The rearrangement joins TRBV7-3 to TRBJ2-1, with D tentatively TRBD2 (6 bases). This CDR3 is 16 amino acids long. V was trimmed by 5 bases and J by 5 bases, leaving 19 bases between them. Looked up from germline, CDR1 is SGHTA and CDR2 is FQGTGA. CDR3 protein: CASSPSLGGGNNEQFF. In DNA form, the CDR3 reads TGTGCCAGCAGCCCATCGTTGGGGGGTGGTAACAATGAGCAGTTCTTC.

The rearrangement uses TRBV19 and TRBJ1-4, with a tentative D call TRBD1 (5 bases). Germline CDR1 LNHDA, CDR2 SQIVND (reference sequence). The CDR3 is 15 residues long. V was trimmed by 6 bases and J by 7 bases, leaving 18 bases between them. In DNA, the CDR3 is TGTGCCAGTAGGGGGACTGGTTACGCGGGTGAAAAACTGTTTTTT. Its translation: CASRGTGYAGEKLFF.

The chain has TRBV7-2 and TRBJ2-1, with D unclear. CDR1 is SGHTA and CDR2 is FQGNSA in the germline V gene. V was cut by 5 bases and J by 7 bases, with 15 bases left in between. The CDR3 is 14 residues long. The CDR3 is CASSPWETWNEQFF. The CDR3 region has the DNA TGTGCCAGCAGCCCATGGGAAACCTGGAATGAGCAGTTCTTC.

In its sample, this clone was seen once. The rearrangement joins TRBV19 to TRBJ1-5, with D possibly being TRBD1 (6 bases). V lost 4 bases, J lost 2 bases, and 12 bases lay in between. Per germline, CDR1 LNHDA and CDR2 SQIVND (reference sequence). This CDR3 is built from 15 residues. CDR3 nucleotides: TGTGCCAGTAGTAATTACAGGGCTGGCAATCAGCCCCAGCATTTT. This translates into CASSNYRAGNQPQHF.

The V and J genes are TRBV6-1 and TRBJ1-6; D is possibly TRBD1 (5 bases). This CDR3 is built from 16 residues. Germline-derived CDR1 and CDR2 are MNHNS and SASEGT. The ends were cut back, 2 bases at V and 10 bases at J, with 18 bases in the middle. The CDR3 loop is CASSEKAGWGNSPLHF. The CDR3 coding sequence is TGTGCCAGCAGTGAAAAGGCAGGGTGGGGAAACTCACCCCTCCACTTT.